This is a list of T cell receptor beta chains from one sample in a study of blood T cell repertoires in COVID-19. This table comes from immunoSEQ multiplex PCR, and its TCRdb copy is limited to in-frame clones, with some not included. The table records approximately 31,000 clones, 70% to 90% of them present only once. Sequences were obtained from peripheral blood. The receptors originated from a woman of 80 years or more with active or convalescent COVID-19. The CDR3 runs from the conserved cysteine through the conserved F or W. Fields, in order: clone size, V gene, D gene, J gene, CDR3 DNA, CDR3 protein. D genes are given only for firm matches. Where a row states a size, it is once, few, many or the class of an expanded clone; other rows omit it.

-,TRBV7-9,-,TRBJ2-1,TGTGCCAGCAGCTTAGACATGTCTTACAATGAGCAGTTCTTC,CASSLDMSYNEQFF
-,TRBV9,-,TRBJ2-6,TGTGCCAGCAGCGTAGTGGCGGGCAGCTCTGGGGCCAACGTCCTGACTTTC,CASSVVAGSSGANVLTF
-,TRBV12-3/TRBV12-4,-,TRBJ2-6,TGTGCCAGCAGCGCCGGTGGGGCCAACGTCCTGACTTTC,CASSAGGANVLTF
-,TRBV19,TRBD2,TRBJ2-5,TGTGCCAGTAGTATAGACCCCCGGGGACTAGCGGATCTGTACTTC,CASSIDPRGLADLYF
-,TRBV24-1,-,TRBJ2-3,TGTGCCACCAGTGATTTGAACGGGGGTCGGGATACGCAGTATTTT,CATSDLNGGRDTQYF
-,TRBV29-1,TRBD2,TRBJ2-1,TGCAGCGTTGTGGGACCCGGGACTAGCGGGGGGTTCTACAATGAGCAGTTCTTC,CSVVGPGTSGGFYNEQFF
-,TRBV28,-,TRBJ1-1,TGTGCCACACGGGAGTACACAGACACTGAAGCTTTCTTT,CATREYTDTEAFF
-,TRBV6-1,-,TRBJ2-3,TGTGCCAGCAGTGAAGGATGGGGCCAGCGCACAGATACGCAGTATTTT,CASSEGWGQRTDTQYF
-,TRBV19,TRBD1,TRBJ2-2,TGTGCCAGTAGTTTATTCGGACAGGGGTACACCGGGGAGCTGTTTTTT,CASSLFGQGYTGELFF
-,TRBV10-1,-,TRBJ2-7,TGCGCCAGATTTCGGGGGTACGAGCAGTACTTC,CARFRGYEQYF
-,TRBV28,TRBD2,TRBJ2-4,TGTGCCAGCAGTCCGGGACTAGCGGGGCTAGGGTCCAAAAACATTCAGTACTTC,CASSPGLAGLGSKNIQYF
-,TRBV2,-,TRBJ1-1,TGTGCCAGCAGTGTGACAGTCCTGAACACTGAAGCTTTCTTT,CASSVTVLNTEAFF
-,TRBV20-1,-,TRBJ2-3,TGCAGTGCTTGGACTGCAGATACGCAGTATTTT,CSAWTADTQYF
once,TRBV28,TRBD1,TRBJ1-2,TGTGCCAGCTACGACACAGGGGGGGTAGGCTACACCTTC,CASYDTGGVGYTF
-,TRBV7-3,-,TRBJ2-5,TGTGCCAGCAGCTTAGGGGCCCAAGAGACCCAGTACTTC,CASSLGAQETQYF
few,TRBV19,-,TRBJ1-1,TGTGCCAGTAAGTTGGGCATTGGCAGCATGAACACTGAAGCTTTCTTT,CASKLGIGSMNTEAFF
-,TRBV7-9,TRBD1,TRBJ1-1,TGTGCCAGCAGCTTAGTTTTGGCAGGGGGAGCTTTCTTT,CASSLVLAGGAFF
-,TRBV5-1,TRBD1,TRBJ2-2,TGCGCCAGCAGCCTGGGACAGGGGACGAACACCGGGGAGCTGTTTTTT,CASSLGQGTNTGELFF
-,TRBV5-1,-,TRBJ2-6,TGCGCCAGCAGCCCGGTGGTCTCTGGGGCCAACGTCCTGACTTTC,CASSPVVSGANVLTF
-,TRBV6-4,TRBD1,TRBJ1-1,TGTGCCAGCAGTGGGGACAGGGGTCACACTGAAGCTTTCTTT,CASSGDRGHTEAFF
once,TRBV5-1,-,TRBJ1-3,TGCGCCAGCAGCTTGTTTTCAGGGGCTGGAAACACCATATATTTT,CASSLFSGAGNTIYF
-,TRBV28,TRBD1,TRBJ2-4,TGTGCCAGCAGTCCAAGGACAGGCCTTGACATTCAGTACTTC,CASSPRTGLDIQYF
-,TRBV5-1,-,TRBJ1-6,TGCGCCAGCAGCTTGGAGGCAGGCGCAGGTTCACCCCTCCACTTT,CASSLEAGAGSPLHF
-,TRBV14,TRBD1,TRBJ1-1,TGTGCCAGCAGCCACTTCCGGGACAGAAACACTGAAGCTTTCTTT,CASSHFRDRNTEAFF
few,TRBV5-6,-,TRBJ2-1,TGTGCCAGCAGCTTGGTAGTGAACTCTGAGCAGTTCTTC,CASSLVVNSEQFF
-,TRBV21-1,-,TRBJ2-2,TGTGCCAGCAGCAGCCACTCAACTAGCGATGAGACCGGGGAGCTGTTTTTT,CASSSHSTSDETGELFF
-,TRBV6-5,TRBD1,TRBJ1-5,TGTGCCAGCAGGGTGACAGGGGTCAATCAGCCCCAGCATTTT,CASRVTGVNQPQHF
-,TRBV19,-,TRBJ2-7,TGTGCCACCCTGTGGGGCGGGGTTTCCTACGAGCAGTACTTC,CATLWGGVSYEQYF
-,TRBV18,-,TRBJ2-6,TGTGCCAGCTCACCCTTTCGGGCCCGGGATCTTGGGGCCAACGTCCTGACTTTC,CASSPFRARDLGANVLTF
once,TRBV13,TRBD1,TRBJ1-1,TGTGCCAGCAGCTGGAGACAGGGGAGCTTAAACACTGAAGCTTTCTTT,CASSWRQGSLNTEAFF
-,TRBV14,TRBD1,TRBJ2-4,TGTGCCAGCAGCCCATTTGCGGGACAGGTCATTCAGTACTTC,CASSPFAGQVIQYF
-,TRBV2,TRBD2,TRBJ2-7,TGTGCCAGCAAGCGGGGGAACTACGAGCAGTACTTC,CASKRGNYEQYF
-,TRBV6-5,TRBD1,TRBJ1-5,TGTGCCAGCAGAAGGGACAGGGGGCCGGGACAGCCCCAGCATTTT,CASRRDRGPGQPQHF
-,TRBV19,-,TRBJ1-4,TGTGCCAGTAAACAGTATGCAACTAATGAAAAACTGTTTTTT,CASKQYATNEKLFF
once,TRBV9,-,TRBJ1-2,TGTGCCAGCAGCCCAGACCATCAGGGGCGATATGGCTACACCTTC,CASSPDHQGRYGYTF
-,TRBV27,TRBD1,TRBJ2-3,TGTGCCAGCAGCTCCCCTTCGACAGGGTCAACAGATACGCAGTATTTT,CASSSPSTGSTDTQYF
-,TRBV11-2,-,TRBJ2-4,TGTGCCAGCAGCTTAGATTTTTGGGCAGTAAAGTACTTC,CASSLDFWAVKYF
-,TRBV7-9,-,TRBJ1-1,TGTGCCAGCAGCTCCTTCGGGGGGAACACTGAAGCTTTCTTT,CASSSFGGNTEAFF
-,TRBV29-1,-,TRBJ2-2,TGCAGCGTTGCAGGGGAAGCGAACACCGGGGAGCTGTTTTTT,CSVAGEANTGELFF
-,TRBV5-4,TRBD1,TRBJ2-2,TGTGCCAGCAGCCAAGGGACAGGGGGGAAGACCGGGGAGCTGTTTTTT,CASSQGTGGKTGELFF
-,TRBV5-1,TRBD2,TRBJ2-1,TGCGCCAGCAGTGGGACTAGCGGGGGGGCCGGTAGTTCGAATGAGCAGTTCTTC,CASSGTSGGAGSSNEQFF
-,TRBV28,TRBD1,TRBJ1-2,TGTGCCAGCAGTCTCAGGGGGGATGGCTATGGCTACACCTTC,CASSLRGDGYGYTF
-,TRBV19,TRBD1,TRBJ1-6,TGTGCCAGTAGTGCCCCCGGGACAGGGGGCATGAGCTCCTATAATTCACCCCTCCACTTT,CASSAPGTGGMSSYNSPLHF
-,TRBV5-1,TRBD1,TRBJ1-1,TGCGCCAGCAGCTTCGGGACAGAACCGAACACTGAAGCTTTCTTT,CASSFGTEPNTEAFF
-,TRBV27,TRBD1,TRBJ1-1,TGTGCCAGCTCCTCGGGACAGATCATGAACACTGAAGCTTTCTTT,CASSSGQIMNTEAFF